This TCR beta chain was sequenced for a study of Ad26.COV2.S vaccination and SARS-CoV-2 variants. About the research overall: Once or twice, 56 days apart, Ad26.COV2.S was delivered intramuscularly. Regarding the study as a whole: Vaccinated and placebo-treated recipients had similar non-spike TCR breadth.

As for treatment: roughly 20 received Ad26.COV2.S at low or high dose, single or two shots; roughly five received placebo; per-sample allocation not given. The samples date from day 63 after the first vaccine or placebo injection. Donation came from an adult in Boston who was aged 18-55 years. The administered vaccine (an Ad26 vector) expressed Wuhan-strain SARS-CoV-2 spike. On this clone itself: Its antigen is not identified.

With 4 bases removed from V and 0 bases from J, the gap between germline ends came to 12 bases. The CDR3 is 15 residues long. The V gene's germline CDR1 is SEHNR and CDR2 FQNEAQ (reference sequence). Here immunoSEQ multiplex PCR was the method, and the copy in TCRdb shows in-frame clones only, minus some. The repertoire holds a few hundred thousand clones, with about nine tenths as singletons. This sequence originates from a person between 18 and 65 years old who received the Ad26.COV2.S COVID-19 vaccine or a placebo. This specimen was peripheral blood, taken in a trial of Ad26.COV2.S vaccine versus placebo. The V call is TRBV7-9, the J call TRBJ2-5; possible D gene TRBD2, 6 bases. CDR3 protein: CASSSRGVDQETQYF. Written as DNA, the CDR3 is TGTGCCAGCAGCTCCCGCGGGGTCGACCAAGAGACCCAGTACTTC. The variable domain in full, with the rest retrieved from reference TRBV7-9 and TRBJ2-5, is DTGVSQNPRHKITKRGQNVTFRCDPISEHNRLYWYRQTLGQGPEFLTYFQNEAQLEKSRLLSDRFSAERPKGSFSTLEIQRTEQGDSAMYLCASSSRGVDQETQYFGPGTRLLVL.